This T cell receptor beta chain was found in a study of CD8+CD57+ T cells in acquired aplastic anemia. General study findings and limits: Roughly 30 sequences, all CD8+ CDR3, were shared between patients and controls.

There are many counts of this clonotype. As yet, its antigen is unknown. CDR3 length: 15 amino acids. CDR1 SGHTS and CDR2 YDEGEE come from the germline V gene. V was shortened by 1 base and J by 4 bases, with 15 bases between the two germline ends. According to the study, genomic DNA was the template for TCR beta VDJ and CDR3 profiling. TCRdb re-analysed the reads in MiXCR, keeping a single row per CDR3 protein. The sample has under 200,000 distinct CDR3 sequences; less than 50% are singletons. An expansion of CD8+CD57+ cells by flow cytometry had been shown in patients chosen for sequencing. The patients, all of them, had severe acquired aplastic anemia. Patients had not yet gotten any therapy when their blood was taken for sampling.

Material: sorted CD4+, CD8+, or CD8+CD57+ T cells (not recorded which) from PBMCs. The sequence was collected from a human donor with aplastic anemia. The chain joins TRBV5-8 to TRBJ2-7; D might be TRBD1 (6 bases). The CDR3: CASSLIGTLEYEQYF. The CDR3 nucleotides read TGTGCCAGCAGCTTGATCGGGACACTCGAGTACGAGCAGTACTTC.